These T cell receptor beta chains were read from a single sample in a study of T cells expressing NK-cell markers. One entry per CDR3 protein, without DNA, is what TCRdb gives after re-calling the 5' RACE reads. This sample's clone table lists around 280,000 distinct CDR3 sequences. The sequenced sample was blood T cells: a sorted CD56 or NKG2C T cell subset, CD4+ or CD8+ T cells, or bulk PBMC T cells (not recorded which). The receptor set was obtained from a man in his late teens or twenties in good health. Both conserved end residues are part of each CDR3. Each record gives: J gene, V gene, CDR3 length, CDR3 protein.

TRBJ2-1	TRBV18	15	CASSLREGTYNEQFF
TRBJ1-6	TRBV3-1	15	CASSLRHGDNSPLHF
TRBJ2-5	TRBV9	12	CASSANLETQYF
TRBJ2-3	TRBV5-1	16	CASSLVRGHSTDTQYF
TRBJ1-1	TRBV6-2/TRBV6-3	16	CASSDPGQSMNTEAFF
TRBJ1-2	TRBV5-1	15	CASSLVGSKNYGYTF
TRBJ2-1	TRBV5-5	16	CASSQVTGQSYNEQFF
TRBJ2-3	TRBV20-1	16	CSARDSTSGSTDTQYF
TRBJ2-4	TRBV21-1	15	CARPDYQAAKNIQYF
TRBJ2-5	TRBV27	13	CASSQTQGETQYF
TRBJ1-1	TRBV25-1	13	CASSDPGQIEAFF
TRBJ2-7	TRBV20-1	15	CSARDGTSVSYEQYF
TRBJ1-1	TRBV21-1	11	CASRNRDEAFF
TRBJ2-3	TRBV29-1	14	CSVPRTGGTDTQYF
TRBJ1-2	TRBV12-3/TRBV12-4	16	CASSPGTIPGDYGYTF
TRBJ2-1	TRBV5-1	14	CASSLRGTSNEQFF
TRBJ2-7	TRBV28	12	CASSGGVHEQYF
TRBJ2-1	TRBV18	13	CASSGSVLNEQFF
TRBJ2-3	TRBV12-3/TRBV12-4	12	CASNEVTDTQYF
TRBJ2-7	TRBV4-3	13	CASSQSTGYEQYF
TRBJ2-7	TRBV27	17	CASSLRLTSGTSYEQYF
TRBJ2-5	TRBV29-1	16	CSVEDLQGKGQETQYF
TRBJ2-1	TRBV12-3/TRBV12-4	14	CAEGGEPSYNEQFF
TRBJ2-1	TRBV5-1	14	CASSLGTYNNEQFF
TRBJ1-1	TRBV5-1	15	CASSWGGHQDTEAFF
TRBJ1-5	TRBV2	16	CASSSDRPSGNQPQHF
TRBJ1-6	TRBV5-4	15	CASSSGQGSNSPLHF
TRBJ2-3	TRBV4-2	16	CASSQDSGRVADTQYF
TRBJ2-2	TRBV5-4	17	CASSLRLAGLNTGELFF
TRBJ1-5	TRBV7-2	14	CASSQGGVNQPQHF